One and the same sample provided the 26 T cell receptor beta chains below, sequenced in a study of immune evolution from preneoplasia to lung adenocarcinoma. The method was immunoSEQ multiplex PCR; TCRdb's version includes in-frame clones alone and lacks a portion of them. The sample shows several thousand clones, around 80% of them seen only once. Sequencing used FFPE adjacent normal lung tissue. The receptors derive from a person aged 70 to 85 with lung adenocarcinoma.

This chain uses TRBV27 with TRBJ2-5; the match to TRBD2 covers 8 bases. Germline trimming cut 1 base from V and 1 base from J; bases unmatched to any gene: 8. This CDR3 spans 17 amino acids. In germline, CDR1 is MNHEY, CDR2 SMNVEV (reference sequence). The CDR3 DNA follows: TGTGCCAGCAGTTTATTGGTAGCGGGGACCTTCCAAGAGACCCAGTACTTC. It yields the protein CASSLLVAGTFQETQYF.

This clone was observed a few times. V and J are TRBV19 and TRBJ2-7; tentative D call: TRBD2 (5 bases). The CDR3 loop spans 13 amino acids. Germline V gene data show CDR1 as LNHDA and CDR2 as SQIVND (reference sequence). Trimming took off 3 bases at V and 5 bases at J, with 11 bases between the two ends. CDR3 nucleotides: TGTGCCAGTAGTATGCGGGTGAGCCACGAGCAGTACTTC. It encodes CASSMRVSHEQYF.

This clone was observed once. CDR3 residues: CASSFRAPRDTIYF. The CDR3, as DNA: TGCGCCAGCAGCTTCCGGGCGCCGAGGGACACCATATATTTT. V and J are TRBV5-1 and TRBJ1-3, with D unresolved. Germline V gives CDR1 SGHRS, CDR2 YFSETQ. This CDR3 spans 14 amino acids. V was shortened by 2 bases and J by 8 bases, with 14 bases between the two germline ends. Full variable domain (outside the CDR3, taken from reference TRBV5-1 and TRBJ1-3): KAGVTQTPRYLIKTRGQQVTLSCSPISGHRSVSWYQQTPGQGLQFLFEYFSETQRNKGNFPGRFSGRQFSNSRSEMNVSTLELGDSALYLCASSFRAPRDTIYFGEGSWLTVV.

V and J are TRBV6-1 and TRBJ2-4; perhaps D is TRBD1 or TRBD2 (5 bases each). Germline values: CDR1 MNHNS, CDR2 SASEGT. Trimming pared 3 bases from V and 8 bases from J, leaving 5 bases between. The CDR3 totals 11 residues. For the CDR3, the DNA is TGTGCCAGCAGTGAGGGGGACATTCAGTACTTC. Encoded protein: CASSEGDIQYF.

The rearrangement joins TRBV4-1 to TRBJ1-3, with D perhaps TRBD1 (6 bases). The CDR3 extends over 15 amino acids. V lost 0 bases and J lost 4, with 10 bases in between. CDR1 and CDR2 from the germline V gene are MGHRA and YSYEKL. CDR3: CASSQDWGLGNTIYF. The DNA of the CDR3 is TGCGCCAGCAGCCAAGATTGGGGGCTCGGAAACACCATATATTTT.

The genes are TRBV7-9 and TRBJ2-3; 7 positions match TRBD1. V dropped 1 base and J dropped 4; count of bases not matched to a gene: 5. The CDR3 covers 15 residues. Germline V lookup: CDR1 SEHNR, CDR2 FQNEAQ (reference sequence). The CDR3 spells CASSLGQGEADTQYF. DNA for the CDR3: TGTGCCAGCAGCTTAGGACAGGGCGAAGCAGATACGCAGTATTTT.

This clone came up once. The rearrangement joins TRBV5-1 to TRBJ2-1; D gene uncertain. CDR1 is SGHRS, CDR2 YFSETQ, per germline. This CDR3 contains 13 residues. V lost 0 bases and J 3 bases, leaving 4 bases between the germline ends. The CDR3 reads CASSLDGYNEQFF. In DNA form, the CDR3 reads TGCGCCAGCAGCTTGGACGGCTACAATGAGCAGTTCTTC.

The chain uses TRBV7-9 and TRBJ2-1, with D possibly being TRBD2 (5 bases). The CDR3 contains 12 residues. Germline V gives CDR1 SEHNR, CDR2 FQNEAQ (reference sequence). V was clipped by 5 bases and J by 12 bases, with 14 bases between them. The CDR3 region has the DNA TGTGCCAGCAGCATGGGAAACCGGGGGCAGTTCTTC. Translating it yields CASSMGNRGQFF.

This clone was seen a handful of times. The chain carries TRBV10-3 and TRBJ2-4; a possible D gene is TRBD1 (5 bases). The germline gives CDR1 ENHRY, CDR2 SYGVKD. V was shortened by 3 bases and J by 9 bases, with 15 bases between the two germline ends. This CDR3 contains 14 residues. CDR3 bases: TGTGCCATCAGTGATCCCCTGGCAGGGTCCATTCAGTACTTC. It specifies CAISDPLAGSIQYF.

This rearrangement joins TRBV7-3 to TRBJ2-1; 10 bases align to TRBD2. Germline CDR1 reads SGHTA; CDR2 reads FQGTGA. The CDR3 loop spans 14 amino acids. J was trimmed by 6 bases and V by 5 bases; bases with no gene match: 4. CDR3 sequence (DNA): TGTGCCAGCAGCCAAAGCGGGGGGGCCAATGAGCAGTTCTTC. Residues: CASSQSGGANEQFF.

The CDR3 DNA reads as TGTGCCAGCAGTCCGACAGGGACCTTCGGTCAGCCCCAGCATTTT. This translates into CASSPTGTFGQPQHF. The rearrangement joins TRBV6-5 to TRBJ1-5, with TRBD1 matching 7 bases. Looked up from germline, CDR1 is MNHEY and CDR2 is SVGAGI. Trimming cost V 5 bases and J 6 bases; bases outside gene matches: 10. The CDR3 runs to 15 residues.

The rearrangement links TRBV5-6 to TRBJ1-5; 7 nucleotides agree with TRBD1. Germline-derived CDR1 and CDR2 are SGHDT and YYEEEE. The CDR3 has 16 amino acids. With 5 bases clipped from V and 1 base from J, the junction kept 9 bases outside the gene matches. CDR3 nucleotide sequence: TGTGCCAGCAGTTCCCGACAGGGAAGAAGCAATCAGCCCCAGCATTTT. As protein: CASSSRQGRSNQPQHF.

This clone appeared a single time. This rearrangement joins TRBV5-1 to TRBJ1-4; 7 bases fit TRBD1. The germline gives CDR1 SGHRS, CDR2 YFSETQ. The ends lost 2 bases at V and 0 bases at J; junction bases unmatched: 4. This CDR3 is built from 16 residues. As DNA, the CDR3 is TGCGCCAGCAGCTTACAAACAGGGGCAACTAATGAAAAACTGTTTTTT. This codes for CASSLQTGATNEKLFF.

The J gene is TRBJ1-2, the V gene TRBV9, with unresolved D. CDR1 and CDR2 from the germline V gene are SGDLS and YYNGEE. CDR3 size: 15 residues. Trimming shortened V by 4 bases and J by 8 bases, and 21 bases separated the two germline ends. The CDR3 DNA is TGTGCCAGCAGCCCATCCCGGGCCCCTGGCGGCGGCTACACCTTC. Its protein product is CASSPSRAPGGGYTF.

The CDR3 loop reads CASSLDGTVAYEQYF. CDR3 sequence (DNA): TGCGCCAGCAGCTTGGACGGGACAGTCGCTTACGAGCAGTACTTC. The chain combines TRBV5-1 with TRBJ2-7, with 7 positions matching TRBD1. V was clipped by 0 bases and J by 4 bases; unmatched bases: 7. The CDR3 sequence is 15 residues long. The germline CDR1 and CDR2 sequences are SGHRS and YFSETQ.

This clone was observed a single time. The chain employs TRBV6-1 and TRBJ1-5; TRBD1 might be the D (5 bases). The V end lost 1 base, the J end lost 3 bases, and 13 bases lay between the germline ends. The CDR3 loop spans 16 amino acids. Germline V CDR1 and CDR2: MNHNS, SASEGT. CDR3 in DNA: TGTGCCAGCAGTGAAGGTGTAGGGGCAATCAATCAGCCCCAGCATTTT. It specifies CASSEGVGAINQPQHF.

The J gene is TRBJ2-3, the V gene TRBV10-3; the match to TRBD2 covers 11 bases. The CDR3 sequence is 17 residues long. Trimming cost V 3 bases and J 2 bases; bases outside gene matches: 7. Looked up from germline, CDR1 is ENHRY and CDR2 is SYGVKD. The CDR3 bases are TGTGCCATCAGTGACTATCTAGCGGGAGGTTCCACAGATACGCAGTATTTT. This translates into CAISDYLAGGSTDTQYF.

The chain uses TRBV10-2 and TRBJ1-4, with D hard to call. CDR3 length equals 13 residues. V lost 0 bases to trimming and J lost 7 bases, with 6 bases between them. Germline CDR1 and CDR2: WSHSY and SAAADI. CDR3 DNA: TGCGCCAGCAGTGAGTCGATCCGTGAAAAACTGTTTTTT. Encoded protein: CASSESIREKLFF.

The chain joins TRBV5-1 to TRBJ2-7; TRBD1 agrees at 8 bases. This CDR3 comprises 14 residues. The V segment lost 4 bases and the J segment 7 bases; nucleotides outside the gene matches: 10. Germline V gene sequence: CDR1 SGHRS, CDR2 YFSETQ. CDR3 sequence reads: CASSLRQGTLEQYF. The CDR3 bases are TGCGCCAGCAGCCTCCGACAGGGGACGTTGGAGCAGTACTTC.

Here the CDR3 DNA reads TGTGCCAGCAGTGATCGGGGCAGGGGGCTCACTGGGGCCAACGTCCTGACTTTC. Residues: CASSDRGRGLTGANVLTF. The J gene is TRBJ2-6, the V gene TRBV6-1, with 8 bases that match TRBD1. Germline CDR1 is MNHNS and CDR2 is SASEGT. The V and J ends lost 3 bases and 2 bases, in that order; junction bases with no gene match: 9. The CDR3 totals 18 residues.

The chain is built from TRBV2 and TRBJ2-5, with 9 bases fitting TRBD1. Germline CDR1 is SNHLY and CDR2 is FYNNEI. The CDR3 totals 14 residues. V dropped 6 bases and J dropped 6; count of bases not matched to a gene: 8. CDR3 in DNA: TGTGCCAGCAGGGGGACAGGGCCGCAAAAGACCCAGTACTTC. Protein product: CASRGTGPQKTQYF.

The J gene is TRBJ1-4, the V gene TRBV6-1, with 8 positions matching TRBD1. Trimming removed 6 bases from V and 5 bases from J; junction bases left unmatched: 8. The germline V gene has CDR1 MNHNS and CDR2 SASEGT. The CDR3 length is 15 residues. The CDR3 nucleotides read TGTGCCAGCAGCGCTACAGGGGGTCCGAATGAAAAACTGTTTTTT. Translation: CASSATGGPNEKLFF.

The chain links TRBV6-6 to TRBJ2-5; the D gene could be TRBD1 or TRBD2 (5 bases each). Germline assignment: CDR1 MNHNY and CDR2 SVGAGI (reference sequence). The ends were cut back, 8 bases at V and 5 bases at J, with 15 bases in the middle. The CDR3 is 13 residues long. The CDR3 DNA reads TGTGCCAGCCTGAGGGGCAGTTGGGAGACCCAGTACTTC. It translates to CASLRGSWETQYF.

This clone was found a few times. The V call is TRBV4-1, the J call TRBJ2-5, with unresolved D. The CDR3 contains 11 residues. V was shortened by 4 bases and J by 5 bases, with 5 bases between the two germline ends. Germline V gene lookup returns CDR1 MGHRA and CDR2 YSYEKL. This chain's CDR3 is CASSLEETQYF. The CDR3, as DNA: TGCGCCAGCAGCCTAGAGGAGACCCAGTACTTC.

The V call is TRBV9, the J call TRBJ1-1; 7 nucleotides agree with TRBD1. Germline CDR1 is SGDLS and CDR2 is YYNGEE. With 6 bases clipped from V and 3 bases from J, the junction kept 11 bases outside the gene matches. The CDR3 covers 15 residues. CDR3 sequence (DNA): TGTGCCAGCACCCGGGAGGGAGGGGGCGACACTGAAGCTTTCTTT. Translation: CASTREGGGDTEAFF.

CDR3 DNA sequence: TGCGCCAGCCGGAGCGGGAACACAGATACGCAGTATTTT. Amino acid sequence: CASRSGNTDTQYF. This chain connects TRBV4-1 to TRBJ2-3; TRBD2 aligns across 7 bases. Germline CDR1 is MGHRA and CDR2 is YSYEKL. The CDR3 covers 13 residues. J lost 2 bases, V lost 8 bases, and 4 bases had no gene match.